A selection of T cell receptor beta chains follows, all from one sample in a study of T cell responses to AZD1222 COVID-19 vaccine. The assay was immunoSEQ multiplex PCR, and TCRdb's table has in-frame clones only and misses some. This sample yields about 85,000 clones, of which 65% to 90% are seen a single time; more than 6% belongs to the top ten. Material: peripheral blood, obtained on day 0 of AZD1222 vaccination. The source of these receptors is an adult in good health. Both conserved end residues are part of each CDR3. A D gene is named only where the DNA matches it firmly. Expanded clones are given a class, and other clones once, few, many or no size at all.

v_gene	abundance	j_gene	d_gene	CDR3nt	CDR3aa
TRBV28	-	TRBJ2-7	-	TGTGCCAGCACTGGGTCGGCAAGCTCCTACGAGCAGTACTTC	CASTGSASSYEQYF
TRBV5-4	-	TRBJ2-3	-	TGTGCCAGCAGCCGGAATGGAGGCGGCGATACGCAGTATTTT	CASSRNGGGDTQYF
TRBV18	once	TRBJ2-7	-	TGTGCCAGCTCACCACGGGAGCTCTCCTACGAGCAGTACTTC	CASSPRELSYEQYF
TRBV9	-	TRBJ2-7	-	TGTGCCAGCAGCGGGGGTCCATACTACGAGCAGTACTTC	CASSGGPYYEQYF
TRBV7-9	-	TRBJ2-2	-	TGTGCCAGCAGCTCCGGGGTGAACACCGGGGAGCTGTTTTTT	CASSSGVNTGELFF
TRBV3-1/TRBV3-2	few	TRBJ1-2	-	TGTGCCAGCAGCCAAGATGTCCTTGGCTACACCTTC	CASSQDVLGYTF
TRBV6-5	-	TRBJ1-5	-	TGTGCCAGCAGTTACTCGGGAGGGAATCAGCCCCAGCATTTT	CASSYSGGNQPQHF
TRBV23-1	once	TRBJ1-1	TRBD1	TGCGCCAGCAGTCAATCAAAGGGACAGGTTAGGCCGGAGACTGAAGCTTTCTTT	CASSQSKGQVRPETEAFF
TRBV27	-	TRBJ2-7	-	TGTGCCAGCATGGGAGGGGGCAGGTGGGAGCAGTACTTC	CASMGGGRWEQYF
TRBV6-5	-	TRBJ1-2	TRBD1	TGTGCCGGGGGCAGACAGGGGGCAGCTGGCTACACCTTC	CAGGRQGAAGYTF
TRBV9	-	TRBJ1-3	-	TGTGCCAGCAGCGTCACTGGGGTCTCTGGAAACACCATATATTTT	CASSVTGVSGNTIYF
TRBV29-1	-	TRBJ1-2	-	TGCAGCGCTGGGGCCTCCGGGGGCTACACCTTC	CSAGASGGYTF
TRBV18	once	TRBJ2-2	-	TGTGCCAGCTCACCTAAACCGGGACGGACCTCGGGGGAGCTGTTTTTT	CASSPKPGRTSGELFF
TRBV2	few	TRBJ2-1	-	TGTGCCAGCAGTGGGACGACGAGCGAGCAGTTCTTC	CASSGTTSEQFF
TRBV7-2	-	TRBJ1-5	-	TGTGCCAGCAGCTTAATCCCGTTTGATCAGCCCCAGCATTTT	CASSLIPFDQPQHF
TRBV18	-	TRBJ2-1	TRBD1	TGTGCCAGCTCACCCGGGACAGGGATGAATGAGCAGTTCTTC	CASSPGTGMNEQFF
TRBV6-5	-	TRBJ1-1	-	TGTGCCAGCAGTTACAGGGATACTGAAGCTTTCTTT	CASSYRDTEAFF
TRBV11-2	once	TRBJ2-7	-	TGTGCCAGCAGGGGGTTGCGCTCGGGACCTTTATCCGAGCAGTACTTC	CASRGLRSGPLSEQYF
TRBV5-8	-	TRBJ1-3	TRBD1	TGTGCCAGCAGCTTCTCAGGGGGTACTGGAAACACCATATATTTT	CASSFSGGTGNTIYF
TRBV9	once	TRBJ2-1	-	TGTGCCAGCAGCGTAGCTGGGCCGCCCCACTCCTACAATGAGCAGTTCTTC	CASSVAGPPHSYNEQFF
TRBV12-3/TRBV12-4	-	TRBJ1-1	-	TGTGCCAGCAGTTTAAGTATACTCACTGAAGCTTTCTTT	CASSLSILTEAFF
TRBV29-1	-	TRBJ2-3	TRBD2	TGCAGCGTTGATTTAGCCCTTAGCGGGAAAGCCCCAGATACGCAGTATTTT	CSVDLALSGKAPDTQYF
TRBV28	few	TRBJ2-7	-	TGTGCCAGCACCATCGGAGGCGAGCAGTACTTC	CASTIGGEQYF
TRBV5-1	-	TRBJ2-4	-	TGCGCCAGCAGCTTGGGCCCCGGGGCCAAAAACATTCAGTACTTC	CASSLGPGAKNIQYF
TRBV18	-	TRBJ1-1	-	TGTGCCAGCTCACCACCCCATGGGGGGACTGAAGCTTTCTTT	CASSPPHGGTEAFF
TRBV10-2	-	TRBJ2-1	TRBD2	TGCGCCAGCGGGAATGGACTAGCGGGAGCCAATGAGCAGTTCTTC	CASGNGLAGANEQFF
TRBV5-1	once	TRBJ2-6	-	TGCGCCAGCAGCCTCCCTCCCGGAGCTGGGGCCAACGTCCTGACTTTC	CASSLPPGAGANVLTF
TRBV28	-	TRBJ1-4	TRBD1	TGTGCCAGCCGTCACGAGGGGGCGAGCGAAAAACTGTTTTTT	CASRHEGASEKLFF
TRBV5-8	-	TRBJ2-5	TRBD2	TGTGCCAGCAGACGGGCTAGCGGGAGTGGTGGGACCGACCAAGAGACCCAGTACTTC	CASRRASGSGGTDQETQYF
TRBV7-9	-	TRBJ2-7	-	TGTGCCAGCAGCTGGGTCCCGGGCGACGAGCAGTACTTC	CASSWVPGDEQYF
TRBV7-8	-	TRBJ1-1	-	TGTGCCAGCAGCCCGAAGGGAGTACGGAACACTGAAGCTTTCTTT	CASSPKGVRNTEAFF
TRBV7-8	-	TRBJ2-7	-	TGTGCCAGCAGCTCTCTACAGGGAGGAGACTACGAGCAGTACTTC	CASSSLQGGDYEQYF
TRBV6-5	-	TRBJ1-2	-	TGTGCCAGCAGTTACGATGAAGGGAACTATGGCTACACCTTC	CASSYDEGNYGYTF
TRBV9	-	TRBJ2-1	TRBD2	TGTGCCAGCAGCGCCGGACTAGCGGGATCCAATGAGCAGTTCTTC	CASSAGLAGSNEQFF
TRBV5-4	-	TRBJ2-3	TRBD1	TGTGCCAGCAGCCCCGGGACAGAGGTGGATACGCAGTATTTT	CASSPGTEVDTQYF
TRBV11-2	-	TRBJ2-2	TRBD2	TGTGCCAGCACTGGGGGGGTGAACACCGGGGAGCTGTTTTTT	CASTGGVNTGELFF
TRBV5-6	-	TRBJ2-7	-	TGTGCCAGCAGCTTTTTAGACTACGAGCAGTACTTC	CASSFLDYEQYF
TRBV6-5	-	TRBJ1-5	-	TGTGCCAGCAATTTCGGCCTGAATCAGCCCCAGCATTTT	CASNFGLNQPQHF
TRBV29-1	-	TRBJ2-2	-	TGCAGCGTTGAGGGCTGGACCGGGGAGCTGTTTTTT	CSVEGWTGELFF
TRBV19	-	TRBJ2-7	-	TGTGCCAGTAGTTTACGTACAACTACAGGGACGGACTCCTACGAGCAGTACTTC	CASSLRTTTGTDSYEQYF
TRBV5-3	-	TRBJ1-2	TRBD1	TGCATTGACAGGGTGCATGGCTACACCTTC	CIDRVHGYTF
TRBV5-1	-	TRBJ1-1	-	TGCGCCAGCAGCTTGGGGGGCGTCAGGGAGAACACTGAAGCTTTCTTT	CASSLGGVRENTEAFF